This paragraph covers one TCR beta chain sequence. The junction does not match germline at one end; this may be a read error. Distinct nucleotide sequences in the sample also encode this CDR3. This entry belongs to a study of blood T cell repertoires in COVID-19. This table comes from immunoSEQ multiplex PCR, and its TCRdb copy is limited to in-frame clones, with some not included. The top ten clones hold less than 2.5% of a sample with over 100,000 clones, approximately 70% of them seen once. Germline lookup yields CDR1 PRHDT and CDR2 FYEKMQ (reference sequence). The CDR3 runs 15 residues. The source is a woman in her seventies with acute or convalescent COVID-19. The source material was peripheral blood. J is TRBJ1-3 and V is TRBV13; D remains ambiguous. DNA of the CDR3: TGTGCCAGTAGCTTAACGCCGAGCTCTGGAAACACCATATATTTT. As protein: CASSLTPSSGNTIYF.